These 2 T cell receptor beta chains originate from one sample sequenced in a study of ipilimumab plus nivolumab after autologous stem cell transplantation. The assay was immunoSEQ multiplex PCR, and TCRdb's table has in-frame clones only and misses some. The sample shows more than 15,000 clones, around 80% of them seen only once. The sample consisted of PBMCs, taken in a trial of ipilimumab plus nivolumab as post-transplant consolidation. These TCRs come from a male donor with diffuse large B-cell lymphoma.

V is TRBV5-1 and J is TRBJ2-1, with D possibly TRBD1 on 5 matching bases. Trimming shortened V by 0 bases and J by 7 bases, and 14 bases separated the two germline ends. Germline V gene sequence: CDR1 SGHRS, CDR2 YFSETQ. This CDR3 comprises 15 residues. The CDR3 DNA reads TGCGCCAGCAGCTTGGGTTATACCCAGGGAAATGAGCAGTTCTTC. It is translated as CASSLGYTQGNEQFF.

CDR3 in amino acids: CASHSHRDLGELFF. CDR3 nucleotide sequence: TGTGCCAGTCACTCCCACAGGGATCTCGGGGAGCTGTTTTTT. The rearrangement links TRBV27 to TRBJ2-2; TRBD1 is a possible D gene (6 bases). Germline assignment: CDR1 MNHEY and CDR2 SMNVEV (reference sequence). The CDR3 spans 14 residues. V was trimmed by 9 bases and J by 7 bases, leaving 18 bases between them.